One and the same sample provided the 22 T cell receptor beta chains below, sequenced in a study of identical twins (dated by TCRdb to between 2015 and 2016). The library was prepared using 5' RACE. This sample was sequenced with an Illumina HiSeq 2000. The raw public reads went through TCRdb reprocessing: fastp at Q25, MiXCR clone calling, in-frame beta chains kept. Every entry covers one CDR3 protein and lists the most common genes and DNA from its rows. This sample gives a few hundred thousand distinct CDR3 sequences in total; around a tenth of them show up just once. Together, the top ten hold under 3.5% of the sample. Another study also made use of these data, one on yellow fever vaccine responses in identical twins.

The sample taken for sequencing was PBMCs. Receptors were obtained from a woman aged 18-35 years in good health.

This chain uses TRBV12-3 or TRBV12-4 with TRBJ1-2; TRBD1 is a possible D gene (6 bases). The V end was cut by 6 bases, the J end by 1 base, with 9 bases between. The CDR3 is made up of 13 amino acids. The CDR3, as DNA: TGTGCCAGCAGCCGACAGGTTAACTATGGCTACACCTTC. Residues: CASSRQVNYGYTF.

V usage is TRBV12-3 or TRBV12-4 and J usage is TRBJ2-3; 11 bases are shared with TRBD1. The CDR3 runs to 16 residues. V lost 7 bases, J lost 2 bases, and 8 bases stayed unmatched. The CDR3 sequence: CASNSGTGGSTDTQYF. The CDR3 region has the DNA TGTGCCAGCAACTCCGGGACAGGGGGGTCCACAGATACGCAGTATTTT.

This clonotype was counted at least ten times. The chain combines TRBV7-9 with TRBJ2-7, with TRBD1 matching 7 bases. The CDR3 is 14 amino acids. Germline CDR1 SEHNR, CDR2 FQNEAQ (reference sequence). The trim removed 0 bases at V and 8 bases at J, leaving 7 bases unmatched. This chain's CDR3 is CASSLAEGGAKQYF. In DNA form, the CDR3 reads TGTGCCAGCAGCTTAGCGGAAGGGGGCGCTAAGCAGTACTTC.

CDR3 bases: TGCAGTGCTAGTTCAGGGAGCAATCAGCCCCAGCATTTT. Its translation is CSASSGSNQPQHF. This rearrangement joins TRBV20-1 to TRBJ1-5, with D perhaps matching TRBD1 (5 bases). The CDR3 covers 13 residues. V was trimmed by 3 bases and J by 1 base, leaving 7 bases between them. In germline, CDR1 is DFQATT, CDR2 SNEGSKA (reference sequence).

This clonotype appeared a few times. V usage is TRBV3-1 and J usage is TRBJ2-7, with D hard to call. With 4 bases removed from V and 6 bases from J, the gap between germline ends came to 16 bases. The CDR3 loop spans 14 amino acids. Per germline, CDR1 LGHDT and CDR2 YNNKEL (reference sequence). This chain's CDR3 is CASSPVGSPGEQYF. The CDR3 DNA reads TGTGCCAGCAGCCCGGTTGGATCCCCGGGCGAGCAGTACTTC.

The chain has TRBV4-2 and TRBJ2-5; 10 nucleotides line up with TRBD2. V gave up 1 base and J gave up 5 bases; unmatched junction bases: 13. Germline lookup yields CDR1 LGHNA and CDR2 YNFKEQ. The CDR3 runs 18 residues. The CDR3 loop reads CASSQALAGGTTRETQYF. CDR3 sequence (DNA): TGTGCCAGCAGCCAAGCGTTAGCGGGGGGTACCACCAGGGAGACCCAGTACTTC.

This clonotype was observed at least ten times. The CDR3, as DNA: TGTGCCAGCAGCCAGACAGGGAGTAGTTCCTACGAGCAGTACTTC. Translated, it gives CASSQTGSSSYEQYF. The J gene is TRBJ2-7, the V gene TRBV7-9, with TRBD1 matching 7 bases. The CDR3 extends over 15 amino acids. The ends lost 5 bases at V and 1 base at J; junction bases unmatched: 8. Germline V gene sequence: CDR1 SEHNR, CDR2 FQNEAQ (reference sequence).

J is TRBJ2-7 and V is TRBV7-9; D is possibly TRBD1 (6 bases). The CDR3 contains 12 residues. Germline lookup yields CDR1 SEHNR and CDR2 FQNEAQ (reference sequence). Between the trimmed V and J ends, which lost 5 bases and 10 bases, there was a span of 15 bases. DNA of the CDR3: TGTGCCAGCAGCCCCGGTCGGGACACACAGTACTTC. Translating it yields CASSPGRDTQYF.

The V call is TRBV12-3 or TRBV12-4, the J call TRBJ1-1, with D possibly TRBD1 on 6 matching bases. The CDR3 sequence is 16 residues long. Trimming took 0 bases from V and 3 from J, leaving 14 bases between them. The CDR3 sequence is CASSLAGWGQDTEAFF. The CDR3 coding sequence is TGTGCCAGCAGTTTAGCGGGTTGGGGGCAGGACACTGAAGCTTTCTTT.

Only a few counts were recorded for this clonotype. Mismatch with germline at one junction end may stem from a read error. The chain links TRBV28 to TRBJ1-1; tentatively, D is TRBD1 (5 bases). Germline assignment: CDR1 MDHEN and CDR2 SYDVKM. The CDR3 extends over 11 amino acids. The CDR3 nucleotides are TGTGCCAGCAGCCATTATCCGGGACTCCTCTTT. This sequence encodes CASSHYPGLLF.

CDR3 sequence reads: CASIPRDPANYEQYF. For the CDR3, the DNA is TGTGCCAGCATACCCCGGGACCCGGCCAACTACGAGCAGTACTTC. The J gene is TRBJ2-7, the V gene TRBV6-1; D assignment may be TRBD1 or TRBD2 (5 bases each). V was cut by 7 bases and J by 3 bases, with 19 bases left in between. CDR1 and CDR2 from the germline V gene are MNHNS and SASEGT. This CDR3 comprises 15 residues.

This clonotype appeared many times. The J gene is TRBJ1-5, the V gene TRBV6-5; no reliable D call. V lost 2 bases to trimming and J lost 6 bases, with 11 bases between them. Germline CDR1 reads MNHEY; CDR2 reads SVGAGI. The CDR3 loop spans 14 amino acids. The CDR3 nucleotides are TGTGCCAGCAGTTACGTGGGGTTGGGTCAGCCCCAGCATTTT. It codes for CASSYVGLGQPQHF.

The J gene is TRBJ1-1, the V gene TRBV9, with a tentative D call TRBD1 (6 bases). There are 15 residues in the CDR3. V lost 3 bases and J lost 0, with 12 bases in between. Germline lookup yields CDR1 SGDLS and CDR2 YYNGEE. The DNA for the CDR3 is TGTGCCAGCAGCGGTAACAGGGATATGAACACTGAAGCTTTCTTT. This sequence encodes CASSGNRDMNTEAFF. Full variable domain (outside the CDR3, taken from reference TRBV9 and TRBJ1-1): DSGVTQTPKHLITATGQRVTLRCSPRSGDLSVYWYQQSLDQGLQFLIQYYNGEERAKGNILERFSAQQFPDLHSELNLSSLELGDSALYFCASSGNRDMNTEAFFGQGTRLTVV.

This clonotype appeared many times. The V and J genes are TRBV6-5 and TRBJ2-2; tentative D call: TRBD1 (6 bases). This CDR3 region has 15 residues. Deletions cut 4 bases from V and 0 bases from J, with 9 bases between. CDR1 is MNHEY and CDR2 is SVGAGI in the germline V gene. Here the CDR3 DNA reads TGTGCCAGCAGTTGGACAGCCTCGAACACCGGGGAGCTGTTTTTT. Translated: CASSWTASNTGELFF.

This clonotype turned up a few times. The chain recombines TRBV11-2 with TRBJ2-7; 9 bases fit TRBD2. This CDR3 is 15 amino acids long. Germline assignment: CDR1 SGHAT and CDR2 FQNNGV. J lost 4 bases, V lost 5 bases, and 9 bases had no gene match. CDR3 region: CASSLAASGMYEQYF. CDR3 DNA sequence: TGTGCCAGCAGCCTAGCGGCTAGCGGGATGTACGAGCAGTACTTC.

This chain uses TRBV10-3 with TRBJ2-7; a possible D gene is TRBD1 (5 bases). The germline gives CDR1 ENHRY, CDR2 SYGVKD. Between the trimmed V and J ends, which lost 4 bases and 2 bases, there was a span of 18 bases. The CDR3 extends over 16 amino acids. The CDR3 DNA sequence: TGTGCCATCAGTGGAGCCTACGACAGTTCAACCTACGAGCAGTACTTC. Translated: CAISGAYDSSTYEQYF.

This clonotype has a count of ten or more. The chain has TRBV20-1 and TRBJ1-2, with a tentative D call TRBD1 (5 bases). With 0 bases removed from V and 8 bases from J, the gap between germline ends came to 13 bases. This CDR3 is 13 amino acids long. The germline V gene encodes CDR1 DFQATT and CDR2 SNEGSKA (reference sequence). DNA for the CDR3: TGCAGTGCTAGAGATAGAAGGGGATTGGGCTACACCTTC. It yields the protein CSARDRRGLGYTF.

This clonotype was seen at least ten times. This chain joins TRBV20-1 and TRBJ2-3; TRBD1 aligns across 12 bases. V was pared by 2 bases and J by 8 bases, with 8 bases of the junction left unmatched. The CDR3 spans 15 residues. Germline V gives CDR1 DFQATT, CDR2 SNEGSKA (reference sequence). CDR3: CSARWGQGASGTQYF. The CDR3 DNA reads as TGCAGTGCTAGATGGGGACAGGGGGCATCGGGTACGCAGTATTTT.

The chain carries TRBV25-1 and TRBJ2-7, with 8 nucleotides matching TRBD1. Germline assignment: CDR1 MGHDK and CDR2 SYGVNS. V shed 7 bases and J 7 bases; nucleotides not matched to a gene: 6. This CDR3 spans 12 amino acids. CDR3 in DNA: TGTGCCAGCACGGACAGGGCCACGGAGCAGTACTTC. Residues: CASTDRATEQYF.

This clonotype was picked up a small number of times. V and J are TRBV6-2 or TRBV6-3 and TRBJ2-1, with D perhaps TRBD2 (5 bases). V lost 4 bases and J lost 7, with 14 bases in between. The CDR3 sequence is 14 residues long. Germline V gene lookup returns CDR1 MNHEY and CDR2 SVGEGT. Here the CDR3 reads CASSSPSYRNEQFF. The CDR3 DNA reads as TGTGCCAGCAGTTCGCCTAGCTATAGGAATGAGCAGTTCTTC.

This clonotype came up many times. The chain employs TRBV3-1 and TRBJ2-5; D is possibly TRBD1 or TRBD2 (5 bases each). This CDR3 has 14 amino acids. Germline V gene sequence: CDR1 LGHDT, CDR2 YNNKEL (reference sequence). The V and J ends lost 5 bases and 4 bases respectively, with 14 bases between them. CDR3 loop: CASSGDPGVETQYF. The DNA for the CDR3 is TGTGCCAGCAGCGGGGACCCTGGGGTAGAGACCCAGTACTTC.

This clonotype was detected only a few times. This chain joins TRBV6-2 or TRBV6-3 and TRBJ2-3; D gene unclear. Germline V lookup: CDR1 MNHEY, CDR2 SVGEGT. CDR3 size: 15 residues. The V gene lost 5 bases and the J gene lost 0 bases, with 12 bases spanning the gap. CDR3 sequence: CASSSFGVSTDTQYF. CDR3 nucleotide sequence: TGTGCCAGCAGTAGTTTTGGAGTTAGCACAGATACGCAGTATTTT.